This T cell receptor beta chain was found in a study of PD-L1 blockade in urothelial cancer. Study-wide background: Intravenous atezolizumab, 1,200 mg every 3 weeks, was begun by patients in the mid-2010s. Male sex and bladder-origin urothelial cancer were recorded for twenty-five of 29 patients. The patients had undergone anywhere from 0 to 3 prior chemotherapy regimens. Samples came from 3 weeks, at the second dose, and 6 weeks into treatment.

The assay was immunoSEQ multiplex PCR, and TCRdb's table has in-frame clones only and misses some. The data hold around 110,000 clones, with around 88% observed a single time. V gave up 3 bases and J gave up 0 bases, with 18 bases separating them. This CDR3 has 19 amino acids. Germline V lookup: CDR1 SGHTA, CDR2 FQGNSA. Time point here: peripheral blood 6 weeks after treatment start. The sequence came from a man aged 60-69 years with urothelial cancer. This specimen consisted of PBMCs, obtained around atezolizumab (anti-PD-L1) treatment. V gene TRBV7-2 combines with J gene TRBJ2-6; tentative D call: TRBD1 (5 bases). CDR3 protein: CASSLGPYSLDSGANVLTF. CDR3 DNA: TGTGCCAGCAGCTTGGGGCCTTACAGCTTAGACTCTGGGGCCAACGTCCTGACTTTC.